The 23 T cell receptor beta chains below come from one sample, sequenced in a study of T-cell reconstitution after alpha-beta-depleted transplantation in children. The TCRbeta library was prepared with unique molecular identifiers. From the PCR reads, TCRdb called clonotypes with MiXCR, one entry per CDR3 protein. The sample has roughly 350,000 distinct CDR3 sequences, 15% to 20% seen once; the top ten hold around 38%. Sample: PBMCs, mostly from graft donor cells, taken 360 days after TCRalphabeta/CD19-depleted stem cell transplant. The receptors derive from a male patient aged 2 to 10 who had a stem cell transplant for acute lymphoblastic leukemia, so the T cells may come from the graft donor.

The chain combines TRBV13 with TRBJ1-3; D remains ambiguous. Trimming took 2 bases from V and 4 from J, leaving 12 bases between them. The CDR3 extends over 15 amino acids. Germline V CDR1 and CDR2: PRHDT, FYEKMQ (reference sequence). The DNA of the CDR3 is TGTGCCAGCAGCTTATCGGTGTTGGCAGGAAACACCATATATTTT. Encoded protein: CASSLSVLAGNTIYF.

This clonotype has a count of ten or more. The chain uses TRBV29-1 and TRBJ2-1; TRBD1 agrees at 8 bases. Looked up from germline, CDR1 is SQVTM and CDR2 is ANQGSEA. V lost 5 bases to trimming and J lost 6 bases; unmatched junction nucleotides: 6. This CDR3 region has 13 residues. CDR3 amino acids: CSVPGGFSNEQFF. The CDR3 region has the DNA TGCAGCGTTCCAGGGGGCTTTAGCAATGAGCAGTTCTTC.

The chain has TRBV5-1 and TRBJ2-7; 9 bases align to TRBD1. V lost 0 bases to trimming and J lost 6 bases; unmatched junction nucleotides: 7. Germline V gives CDR1 SGHRS, CDR2 YFSETQ. The CDR3 consists of 15 residues. The CDR3 DNA reads as TGCGCCAGCAGCTTGGGGGACAGGGAAGAAATCGAGCAGTACTTC. Protein: CASSLGDREEIEQYF.

In this sample, this clonotype turned up a few times. The J gene is TRBJ2-3, the V gene TRBV4-1; the D gene is possibly TRBD2 (5 bases). The CDR3 consists of 12 residues. The ends were cut back, 1 base at V and 6 bases at J, with 5 bases in the middle. Germline lookup yields CDR1 MGHRA and CDR2 YSYEKL. The CDR3 reads CASSQGEDTQYF. The DNA for the CDR3 is TGCGCCAGCAGCCAAGGGGAGGATACGCAGTATTTT.

The chain has TRBV6-2 or TRBV6-3 and TRBJ2-1; no firm D call. CDR3 length equals 13 residues. V lost 9 bases, J lost 0 bases, and 9 bases lay in between. CDR1 is MNHEY and CDR2 is SVGEGT in the germline V gene. Written as DNA, the CDR3 is TGTGCCAGTAGTCTATTCTCCTACAATGAGCAGTTCTTC. Amino acids: CASSLFSYNEQFF.

In this sample, this clonotype turned up a few times. The V call is TRBV28, the J call TRBJ2-1, with a weak D call TRBD1 (6 bases). Germline assignment: CDR1 MDHEN and CDR2 SYDVKM. V lost 5 bases and J 6 bases, leaving 14 bases between the germline ends. This CDR3 is 14 amino acids long. The CDR3: CASSGPPQGNEQFF. The CDR3 coding sequence is TGTGCCAGCAGTGGTCCCCCACAGGGCAATGAGCAGTTCTTC.

The chain uses TRBV7-9 and TRBJ1-1; D unresolved. Germline CDR1 SEHNR, CDR2 FQNEAQ (reference sequence). The CDR3 has 12 residues. Trimming removed 6 bases at V and 7 bases at J, with 12 bases between. CDR3 region: CASSTGGVEAFF. In DNA, the CDR3 is TGTGCCAGCAGTACCGGTGGCGTTGAAGCTTTCTTT.

The CDR3 region has the DNA TGCAGTGCTAAGAGGGTCACAGATACGCAGTATTTT. Translation: CSAKRVTDTQYF. The rearrangement links TRBV20-1 to TRBJ2-3; possibly TRBD2 for D (5 bases). Trimming removed 4 bases from V and 2 bases from J, with 7 bases in between. CDR3 size: 12 residues. CDR1 is DFQATT, CDR2 SNEGSKA, per germline (reference sequence).

This clonotype was counted only a few times. This chain's CDR3 is CATAGYNEQFF. The CDR3 DNA sequence: TGTGCGACCGCAGGTTACAATGAGCAGTTCTTC. This chain joins TRBV27 and TRBJ2-1; D is unclear. The CDR3 runs to 11 residues. The germline CDR1 and CDR2 sequences are MNHEY and SMNVEV (reference sequence).

Ten or more counts support this clonotype. V gene TRBV6-5 combines with J gene TRBJ2-1; D remains unclear. The CDR3 is 15 residues long. Germline V CDR1 and CDR2: MNHEY, SVGAGI. V gave up 3 bases and J gave up 5 bases, with 14 bases separating them. The chain's CDR3 is CASSYRARSNNEQFF. The CDR3 DNA reads TGTGCCAGCAGTTATAGGGCTAGAAGTAACAATGAGCAGTTCTTC.

The chain joins TRBV28 to TRBJ2-6; D unclear. Germline lookup yields CDR1 MDHEN and CDR2 SYDVKM. The CDR3 is 16 residues long. V gave up 2 bases and J gave up 0 bases, with 8 bases separating them. CDR3 nucleotides: TGTGCCAGCAGTTTAATATTTGGCTCTGGGGCCAACGTCCTGACTTTC. The encoded protein is CASSLIFGSGANVLTF.

This clonotype was counted many times. The V gene is TRBV28, the J gene TRBJ2-1, with TRBD1 as a possible D gene (5 bases). V lost 4 bases and J lost 2, with 12 bases in between. Germline V CDR1 and CDR2: MDHEN, SYDVKM. This CDR3 has 15 amino acids. This chain's CDR3 is CASSSDSHTYNEQFF. The CDR3 DNA sequence: TGTGCCAGCAGTTCTGACAGTCACACCTACAATGAGCAGTTCTTC.

This clonotype occurred once. In DNA form, the CDR3 reads TGTGCCTGGAGGCAGAGAGGCTCCTACGAGCAGTACTTC. Translating it yields CAWRQRGSYEQYF. V and J are TRBV30 and TRBJ2-7; D gene uncertain. The CDR3 covers 13 residues. Germline assignment: CDR1 GTSNPN and CDR2 SVGIG (reference sequence). The germline V and J ends were trimmed by 3 bases and 0 bases, with 9 bases remaining between them.

This chain uses TRBV10-3 with TRBJ2-2; D possibly corresponds to TRBD2 (5 bases). The CDR3 totals 13 residues. CDR1 is ENHRY and CDR2 is SYGVKD in the germline V gene. Trimming took 4 bases from V and 7 from J, leaving 10 bases between them. The CDR3 region has the DNA TGTGCCATCAGTGGGACTGCGGACGGGGAGCTGTTTTTT. Translated: CAISGTADGELFF.

This clonotype was detected a few times. The chain combines TRBV27 with TRBJ2-5; D is perhaps TRBD2 (5 bases). The CDR3 consists of 15 residues. V was shortened by 5 bases and J by 5 bases, with 18 bases between the two germline ends. The V gene's germline CDR1 is MNHEY and CDR2 SMNVEV (reference sequence). The CDR3 loop is CASSRIRAGKETQYF. In DNA, the CDR3 is TGTGCCAGCAGTCGCATCCGGGCCGGGAAGGAGACCCAGTACTTC.

The chain has TRBV27 and TRBJ2-7, with D perhaps TRBD1 (5 bases). The V and J ends lost 5 bases and 3 bases respectively, with 14 bases between them. Per the germline V gene, CDR1 is MNHEY and CDR2 is SMNVEV (reference sequence). The CDR3 has 14 amino acids. The CDR3 bases are TGTGCCAGCAGTCCCACAAGGGGATTCTACGAGCAGTACTTC. This gives the protein CASSPTRGFYEQYF.

The chain joins TRBV3-1 to TRBJ2-2; D call uncertain. This CDR3 contains 12 residues. The germline V and J ends were trimmed by 4 bases and 5 bases, with 5 bases remaining between them. Germline V CDR1 and CDR2: LGHDT, YNNKEL (reference sequence). This CDR3 reads CASSPATGELFF. The CDR3 DNA reads TGTGCCAGCAGCCCGGCGACCGGGGAGCTGTTTTTT.

This clonotype was counted once. The gene calls are TRBV27 and TRBJ2-7; no definite D call. The V gene's germline CDR1 is MNHEY and CDR2 SMNVEV (reference sequence). V was trimmed by 3 bases and J by 0 bases, leaving 6 bases between them. CDR3 size: 13 residues. CDR3 protein: CASSFTPSYEQYF. The CDR3 bases are TGTGCCAGCAGTTTCACGCCCTCCTACGAGCAGTACTTC.

The chain's CDR3 is CASSHDPYNEQFF. CDR3 nucleotide sequence: TGTGCCAGCAGTCACGACCCGTACAATGAGCAGTTCTTC. V and J are TRBV27 and TRBJ2-1; no definite D call. V was pared by 5 bases and J by 4 bases, with 9 bases between. Germline loops: CDR1 MNHEY, CDR2 SMNVEV (reference sequence). The CDR3 is 13 amino acids.

V and J are TRBV18 and TRBJ1-2; the D is unclear. This CDR3 region has 12 residues. The germline CDR1 and CDR2 sequences are KGHSH and LQKENI. Trimming removed 4 bases from V and 6 bases from J, with 9 bases in between. Here the CDR3 reads CASSREDHGYTF. The DNA of the CDR3 is TGTGCCAGCTCACGAGAGGACCATGGCTACACCTTC.

The chain is built from TRBV14 and TRBJ2-1, with a tentative D call TRBD2 (6 bases). This CDR3 comprises 17 residues. V was clipped by 0 bases and J by 0 bases, with 12 bases between them. Germline loops: CDR1 SGHDN, CDR2 FVKESK. The CDR3 DNA sequence: TGTGCCAGCAGCCAAGAAGGACTACACCACTCCTACAATGAGCAGTTCTTC. Protein sequence: CASSQEGLHHSYNEQFF.

The chain carries TRBV20-1 and TRBJ2-1; D gene uncertain. This CDR3 has 11 residues. Trimming took 5 bases from V and 8 from J, leaving 10 bases between them. CDR1 DFQATT and CDR2 SNEGSKA come from the germline V gene (reference sequence). The CDR3 reads CSAHSFDEQFF. The CDR3 DNA reads as TGCAGTGCTCACTCTTTCGATGAGCAGTTCTTC.

This clonotype was observed a few times. The rearrangement links TRBV7-8 to TRBJ2-7, with D perhaps matching TRBD1 or TRBD2 (5 bases each). This CDR3 spans 14 amino acids. Germline CDR1 SGHVS, CDR2 FQNEAQ. Deletions cut 2 bases from V and 4 bases from J, with 12 bases between. In DNA form, the CDR3 reads TGTGCCAGCAGCTTACTACGGGGACCTTACGAGCAGTACTTC. Amino acid sequence: CASSLLRGPYEQYF. Full variable domain (missing parts from reference TRBV7-8 and TRBJ2-7): GAGVSQSPRYKVAKRGQDVALRCDPISGHVSLFWYQQALGQGPEFLTYFQNEAQLDKSGLPSDRFFAERPEGSVSTLKIQRTQQEDSAVYLCASSLLRGPYEQYFGPGTRLTVT.